The sequence of this T cell receptor (beta chain) was determined in a study of Ad26.COV2.S vaccination and SARS-CoV-2 variants (dated by TCRdb to the early 2020s). As for the study more broadly: Vaccine-arm donors came from COV1001, a multicentre, randomized, double-blind, placebo-controlled phase I-IIa trial of Ad26.COV2.S in healthy adults. Trial participants were randomized into five groups of five, in which low-dose or high-dose Ad26.COV2.S was given once or twice, or placebo was given on both occasions. Throughout the experiments and outcome assessment, investigators stayed blinded to trial group allocation. A total of around 32 samples were included in the TCR-sequenced set, comprising 19 Ad26.COV2.S vaccine recipients, 5 placebo recipients and 8 SARS-CoV-2 convalescent individuals. Sequencing of the TCRbeta repertoire served to evaluate the specificity and breadth of SARS-CoV-2-reactive T cell receptors following Ad26.COV2.S vaccination. Ad26.COV2.S was administered intramuscularly at 5 x 10^10 or 1 x 10^11 viral particles, either as a single shot or as two shots given 56 days apart.

In regard to this clone: The specificity of this receptor is unknown. Base qualities are missing; no much larger clone stands one base away.

The sample's treatment or condition, from its label and the paper: roughly 18 received Ad26.COV2.S at low or high dose, single or two shots; roughly five received placebo; per-sample allocation not given. For vaccine and placebo recipients, the sequenced repertoires came from samples collected on day 63 after the first injection. In Cohort 1b, fewer than 30 adults aged 18-55 years were enrolled at a single site in Boston, USA, between 29 July and 7 August 2020. Ad26.COV2.S was a replication-incompetent adenovirus type 26 vector expressing a prefusion-stabilized SARS-CoV-2 spike protein from the original Wuhan strain. Results and caveats for the whole study, not just this receptor: After vaccination, spike-specific CD8+ and CD4+ T cell responses were reported to show substantial breadth. According to the authors, total T cell responses may have been underestimated by the TCR breadth and depth analyses. The study lacked the statistical power to compare responses across vaccine doses or regimens. Non-spike TCR breadth was comparable between vaccine and placebo recipients, consistent with the vaccine containing only spike. Compared with placebo recipients, Ad26.COV2.S recipients showed higher spike-specific TCR breadth (P = 0.0014).

TCRbeta CDR3 regions were sequenced with the immunoSEQ Assay. After extraction, genomic DNA underwent amplification by bias-controlled multiplex PCR, followed by high-throughput sequencing. From the authors' description of their analysis: To quantify the absolute abundance of every unique TCRbeta CDR3 region, sequences were collapsed and filtered. Usable DNA was measured by amplifying reference genes present in all nucleated cells, and TCRbeta template counts were normalized to that usable DNA to estimate T cell fraction. Repertoire TCRs were annotated as SARS-CoV-2-specific when V gene, CDR3 amino acid sequence and J gene were exactly matched to a known reactive TCR set. The reference SARS-CoV-2 TCR set was obtained from MIRA and was filtered for enrichment in COVID-19-positive ImmuneCODE repertoires, whereby public or cross-reactive TCRs were removed. Using the MIRA antigens, annotated TCRs were further analysed by specific ORF or by position within an ORF. Breadth was defined as annotated unique rearrangements over total unique productive rearrangements; depth was the summed frequency of those rearrangements. Two-sided Wilcoxon rank-sum tests were applied when comparing TCR breadth between groups. Entries here come from immuneACCESS through TCRdb and include only in-frame sequences with V and J called. Some clones fail to appear in such tables; in the studies checked, an unresolved V gene covers under half of the shortfall, and the cause of the remainder is unknown. The V and J calls and clone size come from that table; D and trimming were worked out from the DNA. Present in this sample are roughly 350,000 clones, around 87% of which were seen just once. About 3% of the sample belongs to the ten largest clones.

Counted from cysteine to phenylalanine, this CDR3 has 13 amino acids. The read is trimmed to its CDR3 DNA, 39 bases read in frame from base 1. Reading the germline V gene gives CDR1 SGHTA and CDR2 FQGTGA. V loses 2 bases of germline sequence and J loses 7 bases, and the interval between the two ends is 12 bases. The V gene is TRBV7-3 and the J gene is TRBJ2-7, with no reliable assignment of the D segment. This sequence was found in a person aged 18-60 years who received the Ad26.COV2.S COVID-19 vaccine or a placebo. This specimen consisted of peripheral blood, obtained in a trial of Ad26.COV2.S vaccine versus placebo. The nucleotide sequence is given as TGTGCCAGCAGCTTATCGACCTACGGGGAGCAGTACTTC. This codes for CASSLSTYGEQYF. Supplemented by the reference TRBV7-3 and TRBJ2-7 proteins around the CDR3, the complete variable domain is GAGVSQTPSNKVTEKGKYVELRCDPISGHTALYWYRQSLGQGPEFLIYFQGTGAADDSGLPNDRFFAVRPEGSVSTLKIQRTERGDSAVYLCASSLSTYGEQYFGPGTRLTVT.